The clone carrying this T cell receptor beta chain has just a few counts. V lost 0 bases and J 5 bases, leaving 6 bases between the germline ends. CDR1 and CDR2 (germline): SGHNT, YYREEE (reference sequence). This CDR3 comprises 13 residues. RNA was extracted with the RNeasy kit, and a quantity of roughly 0.5 to 1 ug was reverse transcribed using random hexamers. TCRdb called the immunoSEQ multiplex PCR reads again in MiXCR, with one record for every CDR3 protein. The table includes roughly 200,000 distinct CDR3 sequences, over 90% detected once. The data belong to a study of CD8 T cells in Susac syndrome.

V gene TRBV5-4 combines with J gene TRBJ2-1; D is possibly TRBD1 or TRBD2 (5 bases each). The sequence came from a human donor with multiple sclerosis. Material for sequencing was CD4+ T cells from PBMCs. The CDR3 bases are TGTGCCAGCAGCTTGGGAGGGGACAATGAGCAGTTCTTC. This sequence encodes CASSLGGDNEQFF.